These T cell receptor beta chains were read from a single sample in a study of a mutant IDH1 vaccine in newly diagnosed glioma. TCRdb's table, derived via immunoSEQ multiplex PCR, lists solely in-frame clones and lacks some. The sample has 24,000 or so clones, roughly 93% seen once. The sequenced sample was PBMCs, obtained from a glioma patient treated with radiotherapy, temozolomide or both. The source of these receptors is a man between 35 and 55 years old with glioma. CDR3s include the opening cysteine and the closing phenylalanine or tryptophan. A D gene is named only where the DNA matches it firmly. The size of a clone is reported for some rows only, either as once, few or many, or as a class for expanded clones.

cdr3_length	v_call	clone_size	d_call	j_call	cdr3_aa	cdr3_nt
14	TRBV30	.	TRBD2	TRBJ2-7	CAWRTGTSVYEQYF	TGTGCCTGGAGGACCGGGACTAGCGTCTACGAGCAGTACTTC
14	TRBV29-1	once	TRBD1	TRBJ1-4	CSARTGSHFEKLFF	TGCAGCGCGAGGACAGGGTCCCACTTTGAAAAACTGTTTTTT
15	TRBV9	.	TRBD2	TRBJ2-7	CASSVLAEGIREQYF	TGTGCCAGCAGCGTTCTAGCGGAGGGCATCAGGGAGCAGTACTTC
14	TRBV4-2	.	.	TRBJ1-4	CASSQRGFNEKLFF	TGTGCCAGCAGCCAACGCGGATTTAATGAAAAACTGTTTTTT
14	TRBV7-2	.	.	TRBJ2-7	CASSSRLVSSEQYF	TGTGCCAGCAGCTCCCGACTAGTTTCTTCCGAGCAGTACTTC
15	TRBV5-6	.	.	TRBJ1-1	CASSWGGETDTEAFF	TGTGCCAGCAGCTGGGGGGGGGAGACGGACACTGAAGCTTTCTTT
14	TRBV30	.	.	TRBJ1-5	CAWSDRQLNQPQHF	TGTGCCTGGAGTGATCGACAGCTCAATCAGCCCCAGCATTTT
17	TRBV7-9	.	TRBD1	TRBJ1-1	CASSESRQGVKYTEAFF	TGTGCCAGCAGCGAATCCAGACAGGGGGTTAAGTACACTGAAGCTTTCTTT
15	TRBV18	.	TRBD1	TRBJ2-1	CASSQGQGDYNEQFF	TGTGCCAGCTCACAGGGACAGGGGGACTACAATGAGCAGTTCTTC
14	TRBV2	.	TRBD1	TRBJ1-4	CASSPGTENEKLFF	TGTGCCAGCAGTCCCGGGACAGAGAATGAAAAACTGTTTTTT
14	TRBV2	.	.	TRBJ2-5	CASSEIGGEETQYF	TGTGCCAGCAGTGAGATCGGCGGGGAGGAGACCCAGTACTTC
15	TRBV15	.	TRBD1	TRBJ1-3	CATSRAGTAGNTIYF	TGTGCCACCAGCAGAGCCGGGACAGCTGGAAACACCATATATTTT
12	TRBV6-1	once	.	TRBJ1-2	CASTEGVYGYTF	TGTGCCAGCACCGAGGGAGTCTATGGCTACACCTTC
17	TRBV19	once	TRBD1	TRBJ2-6	CASTSGQVVSGANVLTF	TGTGCCAGTACCTCGGGACAGGTGGTCTCTGGGGCCAACGTCCTGACTTTC
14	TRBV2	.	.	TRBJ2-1	CASREGLLYNEQFF	TGTGCCAGCAGAGAGGGACTGCTATACAATGAGCAGTTCTTC
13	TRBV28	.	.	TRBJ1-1	CASSLYLSSEAFF	TGTGCCAGCAGTTTATATTTAAGCTCTGAAGCTTTCTTT
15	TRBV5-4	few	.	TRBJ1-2	CASSWNSGIGYGYTF	TGTGCCAGCAGCTGGAACTCGGGGATAGGCTATGGCTACACCTTC
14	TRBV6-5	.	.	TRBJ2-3	CASSPRGYTDTQYF	TGTGCCAGCAGCCCTCGGGGTTACACAGATACGCAGTATTTT
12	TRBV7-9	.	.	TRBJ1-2	CASSLSGIGYTF	TGTGCCAGCAGCTTATCAGGGATTGGCTACACCTTC
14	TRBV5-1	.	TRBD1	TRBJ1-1	CASSFGQVNTEAFF	TGCGCCAGCAGCTTCGGACAGGTTAACACTGAAGCTTTCTTT
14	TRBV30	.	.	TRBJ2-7	CAWSVTAGPYEQYF	TGTGCCTGGAGTGTCACGGCGGGGCCCTACGAGCAGTACTTC
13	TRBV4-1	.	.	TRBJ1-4	CASRYRVGEKLFF	TGCGCCAGCAGATATAGGGTCGGAGAAAAACTGTTTTTT
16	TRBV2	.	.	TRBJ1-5	CASSEEAIYSNQPQHF	TGTGCCAGCAGTGAAGAGGCAATATATAGCAATCAGCCCCAGCATTTT
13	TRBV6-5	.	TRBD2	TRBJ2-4	CASSLGGVHIQYF	TGTGCCAGCAGTCTCGGGGGGGTGCACATTCAGTACTTC
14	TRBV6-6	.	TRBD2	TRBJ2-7	CASSYLSSGRGQYF	TGTGCCAGCAGTTACTTATCTAGCGGGAGAGGGCAGTACTTC
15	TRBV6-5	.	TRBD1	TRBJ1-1	CASSYFGTGGSEAFF	TGTGCCAGCAGTTACTTCGGGACAGGGGGTTCTGAAGCTTTCTTT
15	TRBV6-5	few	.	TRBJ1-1	CASRPTGTVPFEAFF	TGTGCCAGCAGGCCCACAGGGACCGTTCCTTTTGAAGCTTTCTTT
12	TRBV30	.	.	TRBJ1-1	CAWEQGPAEAFF	TGTGCCTGGGAACAGGGCCCGGCTGAAGCTTTCTTT
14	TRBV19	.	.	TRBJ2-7	CASSDPRSSYEQYF	TGTGCCAGTAGTGACCCCCGGAGCTCCTACGAGCAGTACTTC
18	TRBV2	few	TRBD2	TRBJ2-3	CASRPSRTSGDSTDTQYF	TGTGCCAGCAGGCCATCGCGGACTAGCGGGGATAGCACAGATACGCAGTATTTT
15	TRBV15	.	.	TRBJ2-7	CATSRGYGNNYEQYF	TGTGCCACCAGCAGGGGGTACGGGAACAACTACGAGCAGTACTTC
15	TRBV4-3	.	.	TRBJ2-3	CASSQVLGVTDTQYF	TGCGCCAGCAGCCAAGTGCTAGGGGTCACAGATACGCAGTATTTT
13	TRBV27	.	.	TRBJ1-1	CASSLGRNTEAFF	TGTGCCAGCAGTTTAGGAAGGAACACTGAAGCTTTCTTT
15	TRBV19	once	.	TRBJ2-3	CASSIGVTSTDTQYF	TGTGCCAGTAGTATCGGAGTTACTAGCACAGATACGCAGTATTTT
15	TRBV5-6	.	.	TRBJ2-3	CASSFERWGTDTQYF	TGTGCCAGCAGCTTTGAGAGGTGGGGCACAGATACGCAGTATTTT
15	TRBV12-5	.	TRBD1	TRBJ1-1	CASNPTGNRDAEAFF	TGTGCTAGCAACCCGACAGGGAATCGGGACGCTGAAGCTTTCTTT